This T cell receptor beta chain was profiled in a study of blood T cell repertoires in COVID-19. In the study overall: Some COVID-19 samples were acute and others convalescent; all came from the United States, Italy and Spain.

CDR1 is MDHEN and CDR2 is SYDVKM in the germline V gene. The CDR3 spans 15 residues. The germline V and J ends were trimmed by 4 bases and 8 bases, with 17 bases remaining between them. Per the original methods: Estimation of nucleated cell counts relied on the amplification of reference gene primers. The table came from immunoSEQ multiplex PCR; TCRdb's copy has only in-frame clones and leaves some out. V, J and clone size reflect that table, while D and trimming were determined from the DNA. The sample includes a few hundred thousand clones, around 89% of them seen just once. The chain combines TRBV28 with TRBJ1-4, with D possibly being TRBD1 (5 bases). Sequenced: peripheral blood. The source of this sequence is a woman in her sixties or seventies with acute or convalescent COVID-19. This CDR3 reads CASSSQGAAGEKLFF. The CDR3 DNA follows: TGTGCCAGCAGTTCCCAGGGCGCGGCAGGGGAAAAACTGTTTTTT.